Below, 10 T cell receptor beta chains from the same sample are listed, as sequenced in a study of blood T cells in healthy people across ages. Together with a sample-barcoded 5' primer, a J-beta primer mix was included in a second PCR lasting about 7 to 11 cycles. TCRdb reprocessed the 5' RACE reads with MiXCR, giving one entry per CDR3 protein. The sample contains hundreds of thousands of distinct CDR3 sequences, roughly 50% of which appear only once. Sequenced input: blood. The receptor set was obtained from a man aged 40-50 years in good health.

This rearrangement joins TRBV7-9 to TRBJ2-3, with a possible D match to TRBD1 (6 bases). This CDR3 has 16 amino acids. Germline values: CDR1 SEHNR, CDR2 FQNEAQ (reference sequence). Trimming stripped 4 bases from V and 0 bases from J, with 14 bases between. The CDR3 bases are TGTGCCAGCAGCTCGCCCAGGGGATTGAGCACAGATACGCAGTATTTT. It translates to CASSSPRGLSTDTQYF.

This clonotype was seen only a few times. This sequence joins TRBV29-1 and TRBJ2-7, with 7 nucleotides matching TRBD2. This CDR3 is 15 amino acids long. V was clipped by 5 bases and J by 0 bases; unmatched bases: 10. Germline CDR1 reads SQVTM; CDR2 reads ANQGSEA. CDR3 coding DNA: TGCAGCGTTCGTCCGGCTAGCGGACGCTCCTACGAGCAGTACTTC. This encodes CSVRPASGRSYEQYF.

This clonotype was seen more than once but under ten times. J is TRBJ1-2 and V is TRBV3-1; 8 nucleotides agree with TRBD1. Germline V gene lookup returns CDR1 LGHDT and CDR2 YNNKEL (reference sequence). V lost 5 bases and J lost 6; bases outside the gene matches: 8. CDR3 length: 14 residues. DNA of the CDR3: TGTGCCAGCAGCAACAGGGGGGGAACACATGGCTACACCTTC. As protein: CASSNRGGTHGYTF.

The table lists this clonotype with a few counts. The chain couples TRBV29-1 to TRBJ2-1; 9 bases align to TRBD1. Trimming removed 4 bases from V and 8 bases from J; junction bases left unmatched: 6. Per the germline V gene, CDR1 is SQVTM and CDR2 is ANQGSEA. The CDR3 sequence is 13 residues long. Written as DNA, the CDR3 is TGCAGCGTTGTGGGACAGGGTTTCCATGAGCAGTTCTTC. The encoded protein is CSVVGQGFHEQFF.

V is TRBV12-5 and J is TRBJ2-3; 12 nucleotides line up with TRBD1. The germline V gene encodes CDR1 LGHNT and CDR2 FRNRAP. V shed 6 bases, J shed 4 bases, and the junction held 14 bases outside the gene matches. This CDR3 region has 18 residues. In DNA, the CDR3 is TGTGCTAGTGGATCCCCGGGACAGGGGGCTAGGGTGGCAGATACGCAGTATTTT. It yields the protein CASGSPGQGARVADTQYF.

The rearrangement uses TRBV2 and TRBJ2-7, with TRBD1 identical over 7 bases. The CDR3 sequence is 13 residues long. The germline gives CDR1 SNHLY, CDR2 FYNNEI. Germline trimming cut 6 bases from V and 7 bases from J; bases unmatched to any gene: 9. CDR3 loop: CASRPGTAWEQYF. DNA of the CDR3: TGTGCCAGCAGACCCGGGACAGCTTGGGAGCAGTACTTC.

The J gene is TRBJ2-2, the V gene TRBV7-9; D may be TRBD2 (6 bases). The CDR3 contains 16 residues. Trimming left V 2 bases short and J 10 bases short, with 20 bases between. Germline V gene data show CDR1 as SEHNR and CDR2 as FQNEAQ (reference sequence). CDR3 residues: CASSLLIATSVMELFF. The DNA for the CDR3 is TGTGCCAGCAGCTTACTCATTGCGACTAGTGTAATGGAGCTGTTTTTT.

This clonotype has more than one count but fewer than ten. The rearrangement joins TRBV7-9 to TRBJ2-5; D not resolved. The CDR3 sequence is 13 residues long. Per germline, CDR1 SEHNR and CDR2 FQNEAQ (reference sequence). V lost 5 bases, J lost 1 base, and 8 bases lay in between. CDR3 amino acids: CASSVKGQETQYF. Written as DNA, the CDR3 is TGTGCCAGCAGCGTAAAGGGCCAAGAGACCCAGTACTTC.

This clonotype showed up just a few times. The chain uses TRBV24-1 and TRBJ2-5; D is ambiguous. Trimming stripped 6 bases from V and 1 base from J, with 2 bases between. Germline loops: CDR1 KGHDR, CDR2 SFDVKD. The CDR3 is 11 amino acids. The CDR3 loop reads CATSSQETQYF. The CDR3 DNA sequence: TGTGCCACCAGTAGCCAAGAGACCCAGTACTTC.

In this sample, this clonotype turned up a few times. The chain couples TRBV4-3 to TRBJ2-6; 7 bases are a match to TRBD2. The germline gives CDR1 LGHNA, CDR2 YSLEER. The junction had 6 bases not matched to a gene; V was cut back by 1 base and J by 0 bases. This CDR3 has 18 amino acids. The DNA of the CDR3 is TGCGCCAGCAGCCAAGGATTGGGAGGGGCCTCTGGGGCCAACGTCCTGACTTTC. It is translated as CASSQGLGGASGANVLTF.